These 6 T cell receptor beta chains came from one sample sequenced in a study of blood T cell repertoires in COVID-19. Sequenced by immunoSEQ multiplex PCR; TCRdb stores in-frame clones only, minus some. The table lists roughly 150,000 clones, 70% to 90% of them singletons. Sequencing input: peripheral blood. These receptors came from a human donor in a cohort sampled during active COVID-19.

This CDR3 is CASSLEGLGYTF. The CDR3 coding sequence is TGTGCCAGCTCCCTGGAGGGTTTGGGCTACACCTTC. The chain recombines TRBV18 with TRBJ1-2; no firm D call. Germline CDR1 reads KGHSH; CDR2 reads LQKENI. Trimming pared 6 bases from V and 8 bases from J, leaving 13 bases between. CDR3 size: 12 residues.

CDR3 nucleotides: TGTGCCAGCAGCCCGACTAGCGGGGGGGCCTGGACCGGGGAGCTGTTTTTT. Encoded protein: CASSPTSGGAWTGELFF. The chain links TRBV9 to TRBJ2-2, with 14 bases matching TRBD2. CDR3 length: 17 residues. The V segment lost 4 bases and the J segment 5 bases; nucleotides outside the gene matches: 7. The V gene's germline CDR1 is SGDLS and CDR2 YYNGEE.

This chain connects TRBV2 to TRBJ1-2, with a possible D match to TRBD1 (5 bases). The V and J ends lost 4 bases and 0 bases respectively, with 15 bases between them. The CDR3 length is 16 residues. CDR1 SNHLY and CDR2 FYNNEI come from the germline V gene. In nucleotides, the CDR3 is TGTGCCAGCAGTGCCCCCAAGGGGAAAGCTAACTATGGCTACACCTTC. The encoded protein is CASSAPKGKANYGYTF.

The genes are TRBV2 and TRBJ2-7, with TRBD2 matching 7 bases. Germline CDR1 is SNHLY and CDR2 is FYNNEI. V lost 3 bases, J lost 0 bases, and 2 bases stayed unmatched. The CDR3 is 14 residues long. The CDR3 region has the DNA TGTGCCAGCAGTGAGGGGGGGTCCTCCTACGAGCAGTACTTC. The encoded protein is CASSEGGSSYEQYF.

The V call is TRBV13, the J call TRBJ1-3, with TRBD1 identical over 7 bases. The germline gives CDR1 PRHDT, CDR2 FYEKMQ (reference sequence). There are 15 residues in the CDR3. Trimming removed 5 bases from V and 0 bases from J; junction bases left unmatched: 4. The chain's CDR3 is CASSPNRGSGNTIYF. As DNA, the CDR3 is TGTGCCAGCAGCCCCAACAGGGGCTCTGGAAACACCATATATTTT. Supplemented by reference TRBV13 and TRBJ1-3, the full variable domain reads AAGVIQSPRHLIKEKRETATLKCYPIPRHDTVYWYQQGPGQDPQFLISFYEKMQSDKGSIPDRFSAQQFSDYHSELNMSSLELGDSALYFCASSPNRGSGNTIYFGEGSWLTVV.

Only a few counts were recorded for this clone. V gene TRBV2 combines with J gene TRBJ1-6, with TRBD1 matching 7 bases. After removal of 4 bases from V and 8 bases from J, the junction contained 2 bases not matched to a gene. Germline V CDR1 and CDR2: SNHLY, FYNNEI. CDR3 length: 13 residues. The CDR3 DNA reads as TGTGCCAGCAGTGGGGACAGTTATTCACCCCTCCACTTT. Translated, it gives CASSGDSYSPLHF.